Presented here are 21 T cell receptor beta chains from one specimen sequenced in a study of identical twins. TCRdb reprocessed the 5' RACE reads via MiXCR and lists one record per CDR3 protein. The table has 350,000 to 400,000 distinct CDR3 sequences, 9% seen once. The source material was naive T cells sorted from blood. The receptor source for this set is a woman between 45 and 65 years old in good health.

This clonotype was observed many times. The V gene is TRBV28, the J gene TRBJ1-5, with TRBD1 matching over 7 bases. J gave up 4 bases and V 2 bases, and 5 bases lay outside the gene matches. This CDR3 contains 15 residues. CDR1 and CDR2 from the germline V gene are MDHEN and SYDVKM. CDR3 DNA sequence: TGTGCCAGCAGTTTAGGAACAGGGGCTAATCAGCCCCAGCATTTT. It yields the protein CASSLGTGANQPQHF.

The V gene is TRBV3-1, the J gene TRBJ2-3; D is possibly TRBD1 (5 bases). The germline V and J ends were trimmed by 4 bases and 6 bases, with 11 bases remaining between them. Germline V gives CDR1 LGHDT, CDR2 YNNKEL (reference sequence). CDR3 length: 13 residues. The CDR3 DNA reads TGTGCCAGCAGCCGCCAAGGGGCGGATACGCAGTATTTT. Its translation is CASSRQGADTQYF.

This clonotype was found many times. The CDR3 protein is CASSQATGTGRDEQFF. The CDR3 DNA reads TGTGCCAGCAGCCAAGCCACCGGGACTGGGCGGGATGAGCAGTTCTTC. The chain couples TRBV3-1 to TRBJ2-1; TRBD2 might be the D (6 bases). This CDR3 is built from 16 residues. Germline lookup yields CDR1 LGHDT and CDR2 YNNKEL (reference sequence). Trimming shortened V by 1 base and J by 8 bases, and 18 bases separated the two germline ends.

The table lists this clonotype with a few counts. This chain connects TRBV3-1 to TRBJ2-7; unclear D gene. The germline V and J ends were trimmed by 4 bases and 2 bases, with 12 bases remaining between them. This CDR3 has 14 amino acids. The germline V gene has CDR1 LGHDT and CDR2 YNNKEL (reference sequence). CDR3 sequence (DNA): TGTGCCAGCAGCCCGGCGGAGAGAGCCTACGAGCAGTACTTC. Translation: CASSPAERAYEQYF.

V usage is TRBV7-3 and J usage is TRBJ2-3; D uncertain. Germline V CDR1 and CDR2: SGHTA, FQGTGA. With 5 bases removed from V and 6 bases from J, the gap between germline ends came to 12 bases. This CDR3 has 13 amino acids. The CDR3 bases are TGTGCCAGCAGCCCGTCTAGTGCCGATACGCAGTATTTT. This gives the protein CASSPSSADTQYF.

The CDR3 DNA is TGTGCCTGGAGTGAAAGACCGAGAATGAACACTGAAGCTTTCTTT. This encodes CAWSERPRMNTEAFF. This chain joins TRBV30 and TRBJ1-1, with D uncertain. Between the trimmed V and J ends, which lost 1 base and 0 bases, there was a span of 12 bases. The CDR3 length is 15 residues. Germline V gene sequence: CDR1 GTSNPN, CDR2 SVGIG (reference sequence).

This chain links TRBV11-2 with TRBJ2-3; either TRBD1 or TRBD2 may fit D (6 bases each). CDR1 SGHAT and CDR2 FQNNGV come from the germline V gene. This CDR3 spans 13 amino acids. V dropped 5 bases and J dropped 6 bases, with 12 bases sitting between them. The CDR3 nucleotides are TGTGCCAGCAGCCCGGGGGCAGGGGATACGCAGTATTTT. Its translation is CASSPGAGDTQYF.

This clonotype was seen more than once but under ten times. This rearrangement joins TRBV21-1 to TRBJ1-2; TRBD1, as called in the table, went unchecked against the DNA. TRBV21-1 is described as a pseudogene. CDR3 length: 17 residues. CDR3 residues: CASSLDIAGGLVSGYTF. In DNA form, the CDR3 reads TGTGCCAGCAGCCTTGACATAGCAGGGGGCCTTGTGAGTGGCTACACCTTC.

This clonotype has just a few counts. The V and J genes are TRBV3-1 and TRBJ2-5, with TRBD2 matching over 13 bases. V was clipped by 0 bases and J by 7 bases; unmatched bases: 14. Germline loops: CDR1 LGHDT, CDR2 YNNKEL (reference sequence). The CDR3 consists of 19 residues. The CDR3 nucleotides read TGTGCCAGCAGCCAAGAGGGACTAGCGGGGAAACCAGACTTGTGGACCCAGTACTTC. Encoded protein: CASSQEGLAGKPDLWTQYF.

This clonotype was detected a few times. The chain joins TRBV5-4 to TRBJ2-1; 8 positions agree with TRBD1. Germline CDR1 reads SGHNT; CDR2 reads YYREEE (reference sequence). The CDR3 spans 15 residues. Losses at the gene ends were 0 bases for V and 6 bases for J; bases not matched to a gene: 5. The CDR3 here is CASSLGTGMTNEQFF. The CDR3 DNA is TGTGCCAGCAGCTTGGGGACAGGGATGACCAATGAGCAGTTCTTC.

This clonotype was recorded a few times. The genes are TRBV7-9 and TRBJ2-7, with 10 bases lining up with TRBD2. Trimming at V came to 7 bases and at J to 4 bases, leaving 10 bases not matched to a gene. From germline, CDR1 is SEHNR and CDR2 FQNEAQ (reference sequence). The CDR3 extends over 15 amino acids. CDR3 in amino acids: CASKTSGTGIYEQYV. The CDR3, as DNA: TGTGCCAGCAAAACTAGCGGGACGGGGATTTACGAGCAGTACGTC.

This clonotype was counted a few times. CDR3: CASSTGPDRGNGYTF. DNA for the CDR3: TGTGCCAGCAGCACCGGACCGGACAGGGGGAATGGCTACACCTTC. J is TRBJ1-2 and V is TRBV12-3 or TRBV12-4, with 10 bases aligning to TRBD1. This CDR3 contains 15 residues. V shed 6 bases and J 6 bases; nucleotides not matched to a gene: 10.

This clonotype occurred a few times. The chain recombines TRBV28 with TRBJ2-7, with no clear D. This CDR3 region has 13 residues. The V and J ends lost 1 base and 3 bases respectively, with 7 bases between them. Germline CDR1 reads MDHEN; CDR2 reads SYDVKM. The CDR3 loop reads CASSLSSNYEQYF. The DNA for the CDR3 is TGTGCCAGCAGTTTATCGAGTAACTACGAGCAGTACTTC.

This clonotype was found many times. The gene calls are TRBV15 and TRBJ1-4; D is ambiguous. The V end lost 0 bases, the J end lost 5 bases, and 1 base lay between the germline ends. CDR3 size: 12 residues. Germline V gene lookup returns CDR1 LNHNV and CDR2 YYDKDF (reference sequence). The CDR3 here is CATSRENEKLFF. The DNA for the CDR3 is TGTGCCACCAGCAGAGAAAATGAAAAACTGTTTTTT.

This clonotype has a handful of counts. The chain uses TRBV5-1 and TRBJ2-1, with D uncertain. Germline loops: CDR1 SGHRS, CDR2 YFSETQ. V was clipped by 0 bases and J by 5 bases, with 9 bases between them. This CDR3 comprises 14 residues. CDR3 in DNA: TGCGCCAGCAGCTTGGTTGGGGTTAACAATGAGCAGTTCTTC. Its translation: CASSLVGVNNEQFF.

The V gene is TRBV4-2, the J gene TRBJ2-3; tentative D call: TRBD2 (6 bases). The V gene's germline CDR1 is LGHNA and CDR2 YNFKEQ. Trimming cost V 0 bases and J 1 base, with 20 bases left between them. The CDR3 covers 19 residues. CDR3 nucleotide sequence: TGTGCCAGCAGCCAAGATTGGGGAGGCCGCTCTGCCCGCACAGATACGCAGTATTTT. Translated: CASSQDWGGRSARTDTQYF.

This clonotype was detected ten times or more. J is TRBJ2-3 and V is TRBV6-5, with TRBD2 matching 10 bases. The CDR3 sequence is 12 residues long. Unmatched junction bases numbered 3, after V lost 6 bases and J lost 9 bases. Germline-derived CDR1 and CDR2 are MNHEY and SVGAGI. CDR3 amino acids: CASSQLAGTQYF. CDR3 nucleotides: TGTGCCAGCAGCCAACTAGCGGGAACGCAGTATTTT.

There are many counts of this clonotype. The J gene is TRBJ1-1, the V gene TRBV6-1; D unclear. V was shortened by 6 bases and J by 1 base, with 9 bases between the two germline ends. Germline CDR1 is MNHNS and CDR2 is SASEGT. The CDR3 contains 13 residues. CDR3 residues: CASSQFQNTEAFF. The CDR3 nucleotides read TGTGCCAGCAGCCAATTTCAGAACACTGAAGCTTTCTTT.

Many counts were recorded for this clonotype. The chain is built from TRBV2 and TRBJ1-1; possibly TRBD1 for D (5 bases). Germline V gene data show CDR1 as SNHLY and CDR2 as FYNNEI. The V gene lost 6 bases and the J gene lost 1 base, with 9 bases spanning the gap. The CDR3 is 13 amino acids. The CDR3 sequence: CASSSQENTEAFF. CDR3 nucleotides: TGTGCCAGCAGCTCACAGGAGAACACTGAAGCTTTCTTT.

This rearrangement joins TRBV6-5 to TRBJ2-2, with TRBD2 matching 14 bases. The length of the CDR3 is 17 residues. The junction had 2 bases not matched to a gene; V was cut back by 5 bases and J by 0 bases. The V gene's germline CDR1 is MNHEY and CDR2 SVGAGI. CDR3 coding DNA: TGTGCCAGCAGTCCGGGACTAGCGGGAGCGAACACCGGGGAGCTGTTTTTT. Its protein product is CASSPGLAGANTGELFF.

DNA of the CDR3: TGTGCCAGCACCCAACTCACAAGGGGCGGGATAAGCACAGATACGCAGTATTTT. It is translated as CASTQLTRGGISTDTQYF. This chain links TRBV12-3 or TRBV12-4 with TRBJ2-3; possibly TRBD2 for D (6 bases). The CDR3 loop spans 18 amino acids. Trimming stripped 7 bases from V and 0 bases from J, with 23 bases between.